This T cell receptor (beta chain) was sequenced in a study of regulatory T cells in long-lasting Graves disease. Construction of TCR beta libraries relied on iRepertoire HTBI primers and on Arm-PCR targeting CDR3 regions. TCRdb redid the calling of the multiplex PCR reads with MiXCR, one entry per CDR3 protein. The sample has around 430,000 distinct CDR3 sequences, approximately 22% seen once. Broader study findings: Sample size was small, which may have lowered accuracy.

This sample's time point: persistent/refractory GD, antithyroid drugs over 5 years with positive TRAb. The authors made the TCR library using RNA they extracted from PBMCs. A note on this clonotype: Its antigen is still unknown.

Germline CDR1 SQVTM, CDR2 ANQGSEA. The CDR3 contains 13 residues. Trimming took off 7 bases at V and 1 base at J, with 13 bases between the two ends. The sample was peripheral blood mononuclear cells (PBMCs), taken when the disease was refractory, from a patient treated with antithyroid drugs. The chain joins TRBV29-1 to TRBJ1-1; perhaps TRBD1 as D (6 bases). This receptor was taken from a female donor with Graves disease. CDR3 loop: CSGTEGGNTEAFF. CDR3 bases: TGCAGCGGAACCGAAGGGGGGAACACTGAAGCTTTCTTT.